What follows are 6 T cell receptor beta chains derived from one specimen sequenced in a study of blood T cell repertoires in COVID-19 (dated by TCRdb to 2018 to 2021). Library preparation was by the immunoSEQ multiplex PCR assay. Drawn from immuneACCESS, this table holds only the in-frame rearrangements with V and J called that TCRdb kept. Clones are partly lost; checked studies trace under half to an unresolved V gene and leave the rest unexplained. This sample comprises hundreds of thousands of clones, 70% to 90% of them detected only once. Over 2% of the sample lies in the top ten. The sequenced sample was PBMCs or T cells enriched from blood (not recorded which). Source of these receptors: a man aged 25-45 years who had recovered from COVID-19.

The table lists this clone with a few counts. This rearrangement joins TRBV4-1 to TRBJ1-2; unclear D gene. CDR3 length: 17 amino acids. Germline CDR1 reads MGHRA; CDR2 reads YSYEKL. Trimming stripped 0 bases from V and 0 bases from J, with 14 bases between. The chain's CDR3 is CASSQDTGRASNYGYTF. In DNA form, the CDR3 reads TGCGCCAGCAGCCAAGATACTGGGCGGGCCTCTAACTATGGCTACACCTTC.

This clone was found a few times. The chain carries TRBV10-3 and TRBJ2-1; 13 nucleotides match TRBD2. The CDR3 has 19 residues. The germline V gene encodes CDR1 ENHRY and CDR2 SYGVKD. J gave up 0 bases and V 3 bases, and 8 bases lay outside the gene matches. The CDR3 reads CAISDPTSGGHSSYNEQFF. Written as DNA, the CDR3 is TGTGCCATCAGTGACCCGACTAGCGGGGGGCACAGCTCCTACAATGAGCAGTTCTTC.

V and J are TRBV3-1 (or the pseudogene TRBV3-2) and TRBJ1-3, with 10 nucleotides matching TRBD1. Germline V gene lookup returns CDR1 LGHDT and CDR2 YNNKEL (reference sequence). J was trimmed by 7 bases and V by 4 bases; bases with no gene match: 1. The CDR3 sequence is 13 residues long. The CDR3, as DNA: TGTGCCAGCAGCCTGACAGGGGGCAACACCATATATTTT. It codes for CASSLTGGNTIYF.

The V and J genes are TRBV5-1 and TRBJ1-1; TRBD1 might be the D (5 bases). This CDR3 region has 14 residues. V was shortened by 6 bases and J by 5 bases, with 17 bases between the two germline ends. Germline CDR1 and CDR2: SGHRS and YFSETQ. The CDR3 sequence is CASTPGSGGTEAFF. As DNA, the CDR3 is TGCGCCAGCACCCCCGGGTCGGGGGGAACTGAAGCTTTCTTT.

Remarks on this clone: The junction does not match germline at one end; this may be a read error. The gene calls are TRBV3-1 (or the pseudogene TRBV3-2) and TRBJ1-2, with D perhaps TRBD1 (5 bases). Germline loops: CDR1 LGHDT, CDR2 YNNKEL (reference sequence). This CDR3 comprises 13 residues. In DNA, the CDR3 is TGTGCCAGCCGCCACGAAAGGGGCTATGGCTACACCTTC. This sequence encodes CASRHERGYGYTF.

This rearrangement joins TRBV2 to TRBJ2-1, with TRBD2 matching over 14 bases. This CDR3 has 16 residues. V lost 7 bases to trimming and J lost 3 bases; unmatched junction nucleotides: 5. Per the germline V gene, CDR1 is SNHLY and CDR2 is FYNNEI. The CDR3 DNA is TGTGCCAGCACCGGGACTAGCGGGGGAAACTACAATGAGCAGTTCTTC. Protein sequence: CASTGTSGGNYNEQFF.